This T cell receptor (beta chain) was recovered during a study of T cells expressing NK-cell markers. TCRdb re-called the 5' RACE reads; one entry per CDR3 protein, DNA not given. There are around 260,000 distinct CDR3 sequences in the sample, with about 4.2% held by the top ten. CDR3 length equals 13 residues. The germline V gene has CDR1 SGHRS and CDR2 YFSETQ. The material sequenced was blood T cells: a sorted CD56 or NKG2C T cell subset, CD4+ or CD8+ T cells, or bulk PBMC T cells (not recorded which). This sequence originates from a woman between 18 and 70 years old in good health. This rearrangement joins TRBV5-1 to TRBJ1-6; TCRdb returns TRBD1, unconfirmable since there is no DNA. This CDR3 is CASSVDRDSPLHF.